This TCR beta chain was captured by sequencing in a study of cytomegalovirus exposure and HLA in healthy donors. Turning to the study itself: Sequencing of some 200 million T cells in an earlier analysis found 90 million to 120 million unique TCR beta sequences. Of all 380 or so donors who were genotyped, roughly 81% belonged to the Caucasian-associated ancestry cluster.

Use of 60 Vbeta and 13 Jbeta primers characterized the PCR. The protocol was immunoSEQ multiplex PCR, while the TCRdb copy is restricted to in-frame clones and leaves out a portion. The table lists roughly 230,000 clones, over 75% of them singletons. Unmatched junction bases numbered 20, after V lost 6 bases and J lost 0 bases. This CDR3 comprises 19 residues. Germline CDR1 MRHNA, CDR2 SNTAGT. Regarding this clone: Its antigen is unknown.

Study-wide points: Across donors, sequencing depth was assumed by presence/absence analyses to be roughly uniform. The study labeled 170 or so TCR beta chains cytomegalovirus-associated.

Specimen: PBMCs. The receptor's source is a boy aged 5 to 17 in good health and CMV-seronegative. The J gene is TRBJ2-7, the V gene TRBV6-4; 7 bases agree with TRBD2. The CDR3 coding sequence is TGTGCCAGCAGGGGGGAGGGTTCAGGCGGCGGGCCGCTCTCCTACGAGCAGTACTTC. Amino acids: CASRGEGSGGGPLSYEQYF.